This T cell receptor (beta chain) was sequenced during a study of T cell repertoires in cytomegalovirus infection. As for this clonotype: Antigen unknown.

V gave up 0 bases and J gave up 1 base, with 13 bases separating them. The CDR3 is 17 amino acids. Germline V gives CDR1 SGHTA, CDR2 FQGNSA. TCRdb fed the reads into MiXCR, producing one record per CDR3 protein. The profile shows around 43,000 distinct CDR3 sequences, around 20% of them singletons. V usage is TRBV7-2 and J usage is TRBJ1-5; TRBD1 might be the D (5 bases). The origin of this receptor is a human donor in good health (CMV status not recorded). Some clones in this sample may be carry-over from other donors' samples. The sample consisted of PBMCs, sequenced either directly or after in vitro stimulation (not recorded which). The DNA for the CDR3 is TGTGCCAGCAGCTTAGCTTTTCGGACAAGCAGCAATCAGCCCCAGCATTTT. Translated, it gives CASSLAFRTSSNQPQHF.